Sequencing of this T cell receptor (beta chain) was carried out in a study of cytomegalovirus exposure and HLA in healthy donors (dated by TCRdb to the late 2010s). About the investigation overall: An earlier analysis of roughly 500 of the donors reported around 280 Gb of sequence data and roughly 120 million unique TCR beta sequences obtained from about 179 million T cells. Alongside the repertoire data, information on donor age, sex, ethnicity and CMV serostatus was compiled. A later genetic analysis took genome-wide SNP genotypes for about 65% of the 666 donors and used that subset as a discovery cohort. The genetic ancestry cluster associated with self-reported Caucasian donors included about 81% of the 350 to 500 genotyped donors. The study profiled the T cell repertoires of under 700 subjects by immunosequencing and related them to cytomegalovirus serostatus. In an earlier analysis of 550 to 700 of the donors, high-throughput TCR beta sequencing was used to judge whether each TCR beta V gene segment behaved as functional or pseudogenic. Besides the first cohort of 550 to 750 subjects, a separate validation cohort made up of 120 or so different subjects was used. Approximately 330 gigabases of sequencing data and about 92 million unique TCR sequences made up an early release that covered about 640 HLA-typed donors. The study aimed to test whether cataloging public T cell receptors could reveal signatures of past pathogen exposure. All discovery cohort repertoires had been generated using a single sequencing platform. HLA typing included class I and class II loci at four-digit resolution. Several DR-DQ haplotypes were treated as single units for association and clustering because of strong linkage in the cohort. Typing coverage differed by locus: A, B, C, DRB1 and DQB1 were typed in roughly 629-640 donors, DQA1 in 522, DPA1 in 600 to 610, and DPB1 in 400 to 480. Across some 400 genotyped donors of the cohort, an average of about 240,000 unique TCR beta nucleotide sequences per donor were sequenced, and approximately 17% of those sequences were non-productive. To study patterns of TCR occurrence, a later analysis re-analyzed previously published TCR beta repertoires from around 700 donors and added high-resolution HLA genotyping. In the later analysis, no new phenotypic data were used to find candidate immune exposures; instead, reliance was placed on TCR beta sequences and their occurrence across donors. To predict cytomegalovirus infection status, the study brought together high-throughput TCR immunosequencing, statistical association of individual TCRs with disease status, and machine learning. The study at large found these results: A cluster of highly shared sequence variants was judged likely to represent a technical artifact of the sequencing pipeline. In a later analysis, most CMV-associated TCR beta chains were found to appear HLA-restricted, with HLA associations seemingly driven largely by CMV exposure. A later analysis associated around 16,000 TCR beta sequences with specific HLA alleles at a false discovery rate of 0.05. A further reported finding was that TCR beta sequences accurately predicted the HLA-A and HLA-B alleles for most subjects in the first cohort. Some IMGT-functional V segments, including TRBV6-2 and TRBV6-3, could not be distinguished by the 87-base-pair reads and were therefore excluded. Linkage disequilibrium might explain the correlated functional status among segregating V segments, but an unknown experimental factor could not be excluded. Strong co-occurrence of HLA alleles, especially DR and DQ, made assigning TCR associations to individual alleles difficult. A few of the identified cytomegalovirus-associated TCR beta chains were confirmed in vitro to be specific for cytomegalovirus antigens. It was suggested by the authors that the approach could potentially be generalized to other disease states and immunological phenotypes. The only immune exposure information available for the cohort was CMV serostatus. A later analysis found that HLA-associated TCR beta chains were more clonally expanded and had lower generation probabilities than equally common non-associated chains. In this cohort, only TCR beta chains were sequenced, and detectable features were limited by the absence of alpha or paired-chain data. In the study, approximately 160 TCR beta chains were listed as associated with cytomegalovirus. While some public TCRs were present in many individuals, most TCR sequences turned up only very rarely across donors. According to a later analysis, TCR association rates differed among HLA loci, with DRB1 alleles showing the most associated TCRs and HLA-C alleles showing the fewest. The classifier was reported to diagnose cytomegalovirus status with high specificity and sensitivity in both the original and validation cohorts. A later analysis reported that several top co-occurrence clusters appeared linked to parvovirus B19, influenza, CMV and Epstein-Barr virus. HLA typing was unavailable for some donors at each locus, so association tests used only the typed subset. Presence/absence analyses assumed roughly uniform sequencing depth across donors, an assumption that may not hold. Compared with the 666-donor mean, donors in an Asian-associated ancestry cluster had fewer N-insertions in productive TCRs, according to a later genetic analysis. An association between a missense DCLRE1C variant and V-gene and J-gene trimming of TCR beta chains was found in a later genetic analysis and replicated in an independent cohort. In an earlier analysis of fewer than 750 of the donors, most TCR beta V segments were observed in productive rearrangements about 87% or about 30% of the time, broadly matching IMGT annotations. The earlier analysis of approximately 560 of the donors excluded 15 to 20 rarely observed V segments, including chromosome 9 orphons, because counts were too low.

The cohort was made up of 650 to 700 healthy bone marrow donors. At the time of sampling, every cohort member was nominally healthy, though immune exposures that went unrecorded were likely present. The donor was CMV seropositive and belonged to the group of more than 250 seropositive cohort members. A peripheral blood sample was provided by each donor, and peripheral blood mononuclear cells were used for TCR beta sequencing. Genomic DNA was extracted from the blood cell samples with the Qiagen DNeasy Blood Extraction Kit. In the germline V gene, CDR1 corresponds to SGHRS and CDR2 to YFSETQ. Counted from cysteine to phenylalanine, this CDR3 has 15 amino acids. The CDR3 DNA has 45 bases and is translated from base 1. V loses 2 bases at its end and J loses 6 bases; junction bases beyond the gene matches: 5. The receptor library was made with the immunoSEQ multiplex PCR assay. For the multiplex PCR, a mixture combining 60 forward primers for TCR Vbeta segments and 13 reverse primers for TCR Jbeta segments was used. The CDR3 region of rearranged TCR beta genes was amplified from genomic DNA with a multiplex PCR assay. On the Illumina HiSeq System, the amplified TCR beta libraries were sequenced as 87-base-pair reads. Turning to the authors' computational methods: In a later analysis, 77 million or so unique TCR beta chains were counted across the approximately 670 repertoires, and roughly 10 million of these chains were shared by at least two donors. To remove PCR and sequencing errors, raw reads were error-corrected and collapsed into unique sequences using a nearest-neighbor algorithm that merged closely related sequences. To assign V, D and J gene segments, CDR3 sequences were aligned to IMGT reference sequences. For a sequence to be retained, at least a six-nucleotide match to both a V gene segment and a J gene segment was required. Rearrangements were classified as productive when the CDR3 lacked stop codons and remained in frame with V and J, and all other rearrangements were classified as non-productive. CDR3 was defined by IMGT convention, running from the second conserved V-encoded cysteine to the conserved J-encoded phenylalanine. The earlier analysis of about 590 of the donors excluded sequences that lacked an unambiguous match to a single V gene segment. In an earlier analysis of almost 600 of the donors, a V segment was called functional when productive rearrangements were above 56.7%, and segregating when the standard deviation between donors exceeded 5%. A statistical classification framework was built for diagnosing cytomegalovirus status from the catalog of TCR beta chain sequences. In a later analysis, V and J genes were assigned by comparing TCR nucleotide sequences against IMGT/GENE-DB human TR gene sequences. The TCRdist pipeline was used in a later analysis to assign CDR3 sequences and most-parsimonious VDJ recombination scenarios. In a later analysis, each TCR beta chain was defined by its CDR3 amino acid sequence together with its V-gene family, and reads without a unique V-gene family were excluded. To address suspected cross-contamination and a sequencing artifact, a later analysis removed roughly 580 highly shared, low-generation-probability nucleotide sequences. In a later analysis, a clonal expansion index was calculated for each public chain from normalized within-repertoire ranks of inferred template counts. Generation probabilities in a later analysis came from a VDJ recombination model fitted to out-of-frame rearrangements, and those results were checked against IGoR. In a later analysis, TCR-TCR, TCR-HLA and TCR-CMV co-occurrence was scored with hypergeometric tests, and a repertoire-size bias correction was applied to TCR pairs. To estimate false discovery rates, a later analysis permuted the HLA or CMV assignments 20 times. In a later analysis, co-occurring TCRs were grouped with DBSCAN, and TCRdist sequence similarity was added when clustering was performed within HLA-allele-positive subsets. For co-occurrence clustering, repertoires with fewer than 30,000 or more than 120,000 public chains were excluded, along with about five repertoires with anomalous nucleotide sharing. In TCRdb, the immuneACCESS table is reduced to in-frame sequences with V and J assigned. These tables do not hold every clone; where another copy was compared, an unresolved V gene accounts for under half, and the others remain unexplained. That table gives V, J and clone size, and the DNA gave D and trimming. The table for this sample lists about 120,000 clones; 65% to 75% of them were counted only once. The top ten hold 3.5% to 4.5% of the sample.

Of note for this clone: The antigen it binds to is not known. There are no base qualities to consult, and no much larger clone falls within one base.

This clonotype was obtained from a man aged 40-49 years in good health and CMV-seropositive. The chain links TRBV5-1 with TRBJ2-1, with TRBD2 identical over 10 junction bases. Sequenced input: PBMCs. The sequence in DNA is TGCGCCAGCAGCTTTCGACCTAGCGGGAGCAATGAGCAGTTCTTC. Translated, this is CASSFRPSGSNEQFF.